This T cell receptor beta chain originates from a study of blood T cell repertoires in COVID-19. Study details: COVID-19 samples, acute and convalescent, were from the United States, Italy and Spain. T cells, B-cell-depleted T cells, or PBMCs provided the cDNA or gDNA that served as material.

Germline V gene lookup returns CDR1 SGHTA and CDR2 FQGTGA. V dropped 5 bases and J dropped 0; count of bases not matched to a gene: 6. CDR3 length equals 16 residues. In the original workflow: Amplifying reference gene primers gave estimates of nucleated cell counts. Profiling relied on immunoSEQ multiplex PCR, and the TCRdb table lists in-frame clones only, not all of them. The D gene and trimming were derived from the DNA, and the V and J assignments and clone size from that table. The sample records some 380,000 clones, around 90% being singletons. J is TRBJ2-4 and V is TRBV7-3, with 8 bases lining up with TRBD1. The sequence was obtained from a man aged 18 to 35 with active or convalescent COVID-19. The sample was peripheral blood. The CDR3 spells CASSPGTGQAKNIQYF. The CDR3 DNA is TGTGCCAGCAGCCCTGGGACAGGACAAGCCAAAAACATTCAGTACTTC.